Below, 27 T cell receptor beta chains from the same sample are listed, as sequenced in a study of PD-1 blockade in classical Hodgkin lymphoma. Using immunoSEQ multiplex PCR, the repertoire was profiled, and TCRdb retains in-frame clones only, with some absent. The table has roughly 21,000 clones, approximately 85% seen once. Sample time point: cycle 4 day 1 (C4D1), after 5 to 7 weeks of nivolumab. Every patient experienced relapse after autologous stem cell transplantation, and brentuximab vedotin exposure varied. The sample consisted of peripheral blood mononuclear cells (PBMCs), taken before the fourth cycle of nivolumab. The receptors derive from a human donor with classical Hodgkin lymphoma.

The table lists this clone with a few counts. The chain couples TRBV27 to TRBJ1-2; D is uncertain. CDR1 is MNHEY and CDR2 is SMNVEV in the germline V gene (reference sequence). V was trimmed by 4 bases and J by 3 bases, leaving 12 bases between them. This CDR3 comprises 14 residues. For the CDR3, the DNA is TGTGCCAGCAGTTCCTCCGGGTGGGACTATGGCTACACCTTC. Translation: CASSSSGWDYGYTF.

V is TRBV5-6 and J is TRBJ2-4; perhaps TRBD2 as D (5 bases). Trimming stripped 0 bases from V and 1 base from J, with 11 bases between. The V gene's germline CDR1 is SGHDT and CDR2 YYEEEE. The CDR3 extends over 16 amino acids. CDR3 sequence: CASSLGVGLAKNIQYF. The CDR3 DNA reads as TGTGCCAGCAGCTTGGGTGTAGGACTGGCCAAAAACATTCAGTACTTC.

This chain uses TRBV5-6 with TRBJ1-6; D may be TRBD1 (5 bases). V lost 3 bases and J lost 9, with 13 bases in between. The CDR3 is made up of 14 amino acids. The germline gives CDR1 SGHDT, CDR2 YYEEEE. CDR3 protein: CASSWGGDGSPLHF. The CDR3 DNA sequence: TGTGCCAGCAGCTGGGGGGGAGACGGTTCACCCCTCCACTTT.

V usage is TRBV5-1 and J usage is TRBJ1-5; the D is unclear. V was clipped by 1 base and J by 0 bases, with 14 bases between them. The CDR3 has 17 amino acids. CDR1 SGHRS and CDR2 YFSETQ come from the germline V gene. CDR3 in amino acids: CASSLLSAESSNQPQHF. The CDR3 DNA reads TGCGCCAGCAGCTTGTTAAGTGCGGAGAGTAGCAATCAGCCCCAGCATTTT.

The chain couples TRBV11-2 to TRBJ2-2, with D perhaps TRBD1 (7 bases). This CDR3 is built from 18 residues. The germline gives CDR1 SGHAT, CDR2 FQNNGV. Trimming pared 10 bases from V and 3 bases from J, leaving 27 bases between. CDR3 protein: CATSGGRAGREDTGELFF. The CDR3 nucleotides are TGTGCCACCTCAGGGGGAAGGGCGGGACGCGAGGACACCGGGGAGCTGTTTTTT.

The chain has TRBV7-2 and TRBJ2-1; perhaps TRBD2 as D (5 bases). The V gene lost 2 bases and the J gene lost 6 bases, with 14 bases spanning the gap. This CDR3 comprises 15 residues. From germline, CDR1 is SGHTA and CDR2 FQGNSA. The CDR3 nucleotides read TGTGCCAGCAGCTTATTCTCCCCCGGGATCAATGAGCAGTTCTTC. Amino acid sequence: CASSLFSPGINEQFF.

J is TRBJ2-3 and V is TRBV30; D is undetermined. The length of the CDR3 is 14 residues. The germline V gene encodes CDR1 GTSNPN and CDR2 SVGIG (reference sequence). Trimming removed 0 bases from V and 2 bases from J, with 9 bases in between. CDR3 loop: CAWSVGSTTDTQYF. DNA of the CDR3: TGTGCCTGGAGTGTAGGATCCACCACAGATACGCAGTATTTT.

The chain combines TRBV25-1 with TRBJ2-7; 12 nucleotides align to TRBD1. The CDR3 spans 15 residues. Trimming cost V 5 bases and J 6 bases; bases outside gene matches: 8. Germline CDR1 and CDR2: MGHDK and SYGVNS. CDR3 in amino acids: CASSLSGTGGREQYF. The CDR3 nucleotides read TGTGCCAGCAGTTTGTCCGGGACAGGGGGCCGCGAGCAGTACTTC.

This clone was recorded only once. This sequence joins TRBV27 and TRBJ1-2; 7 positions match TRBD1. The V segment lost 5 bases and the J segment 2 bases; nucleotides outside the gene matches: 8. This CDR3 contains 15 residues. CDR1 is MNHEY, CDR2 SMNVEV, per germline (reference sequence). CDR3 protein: CASSPMTGFNYGYTF. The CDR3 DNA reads TGTGCCAGCAGTCCTATGACAGGGTTCAACTATGGCTACACCTTC.

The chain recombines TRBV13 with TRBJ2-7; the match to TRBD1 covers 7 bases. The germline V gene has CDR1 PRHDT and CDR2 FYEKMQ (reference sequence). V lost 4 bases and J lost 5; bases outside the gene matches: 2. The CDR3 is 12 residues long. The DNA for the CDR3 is TGTGCCAGCAGCTGGGACAGCCACGAGCAGTACTTC. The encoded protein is CASSWDSHEQYF.

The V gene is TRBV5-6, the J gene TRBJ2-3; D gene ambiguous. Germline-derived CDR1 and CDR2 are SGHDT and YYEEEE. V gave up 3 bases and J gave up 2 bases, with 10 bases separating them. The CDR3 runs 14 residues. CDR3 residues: CASSYGRTTDTQYF. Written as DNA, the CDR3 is TGTGCCAGCAGCTATGGACGGACCACAGATACGCAGTATTTT.

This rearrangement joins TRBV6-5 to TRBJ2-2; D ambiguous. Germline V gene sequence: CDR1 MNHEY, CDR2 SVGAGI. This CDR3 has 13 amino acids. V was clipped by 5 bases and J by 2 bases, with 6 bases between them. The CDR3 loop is CASSPFNTGELFF. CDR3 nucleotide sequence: TGTGCCAGCAGTCCCTTTAACACCGGGGAGCTGTTTTTT.

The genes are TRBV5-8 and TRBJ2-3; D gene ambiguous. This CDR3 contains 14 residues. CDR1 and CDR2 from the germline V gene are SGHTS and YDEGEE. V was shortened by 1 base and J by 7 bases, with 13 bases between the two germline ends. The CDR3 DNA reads TGTGCCAGCAGCTTGAACACAATACAAAATACGCAGTATTTT. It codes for CASSLNTIQNTQYF.

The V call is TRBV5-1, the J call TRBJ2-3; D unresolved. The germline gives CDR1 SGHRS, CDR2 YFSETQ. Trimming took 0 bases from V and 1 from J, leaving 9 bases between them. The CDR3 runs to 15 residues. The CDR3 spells CASSLELERTDTQYF. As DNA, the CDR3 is TGCGCCAGCAGCTTGGAACTTGAACGCACAGATACGCAGTATTTT.

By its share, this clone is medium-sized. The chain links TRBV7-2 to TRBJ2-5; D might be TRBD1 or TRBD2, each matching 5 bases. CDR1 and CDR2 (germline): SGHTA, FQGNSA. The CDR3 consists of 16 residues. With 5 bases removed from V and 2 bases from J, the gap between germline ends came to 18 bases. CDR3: CASSRPGTVIQETQYF. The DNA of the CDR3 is TGTGCCAGCAGCCGACCCGGGACGGTCATACAAGAGACCCAGTACTTC. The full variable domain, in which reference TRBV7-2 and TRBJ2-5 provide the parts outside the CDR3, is GAGVSQSPSNKVTEKGKDVELRCDPISGHTALYWYRQSLGQGLEFLIYFQGNSAPDKSGLPSDRFSAERTGGSVSTLTIQRTQQEDSAVYLCASSRPGTVIQETQYFGPGTRLLVL.

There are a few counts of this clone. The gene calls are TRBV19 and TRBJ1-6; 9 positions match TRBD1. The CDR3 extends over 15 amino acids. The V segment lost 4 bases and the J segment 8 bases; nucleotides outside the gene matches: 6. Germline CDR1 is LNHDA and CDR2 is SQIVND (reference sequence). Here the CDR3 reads CASSNRDRAYSPLHF. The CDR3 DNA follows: TGTGCCAGTAGTAACCGGGACAGGGCGTATTCACCCCTCCACTTT.

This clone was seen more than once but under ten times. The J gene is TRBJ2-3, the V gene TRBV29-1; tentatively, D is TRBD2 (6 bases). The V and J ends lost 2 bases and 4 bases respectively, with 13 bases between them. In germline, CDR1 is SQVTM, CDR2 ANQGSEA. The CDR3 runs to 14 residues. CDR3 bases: TGCAGCGTTGAACTCGCGGGGTCTTCAGATACGCAGTATTTT. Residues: CSVELAGSSDTQYF.

The CDR3 protein is CASSTVKNTEAFF. CDR3 in DNA: TGTGCCAGCAGTACGGTTAAGAACACTGAAGCTTTCTTT. V is TRBV6-1 and J is TRBJ1-1; D gene uncertain. The germline V and J ends were trimmed by 5 bases and 1 base, with 8 bases remaining between them. The CDR3 spans 13 residues. Germline V CDR1 and CDR2: MNHNS, SASEGT.

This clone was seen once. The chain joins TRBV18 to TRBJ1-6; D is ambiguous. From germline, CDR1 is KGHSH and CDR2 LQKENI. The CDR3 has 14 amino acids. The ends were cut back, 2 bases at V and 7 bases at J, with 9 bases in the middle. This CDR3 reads CASSPGPGNSPLHF. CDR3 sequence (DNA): TGTGCCAGCTCACCAGGGCCGGGCAATTCACCCCTCCACTTT.

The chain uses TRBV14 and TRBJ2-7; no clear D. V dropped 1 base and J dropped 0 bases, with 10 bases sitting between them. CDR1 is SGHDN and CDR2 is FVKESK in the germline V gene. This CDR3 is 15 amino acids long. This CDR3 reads CASSQGPLSSYEQYF. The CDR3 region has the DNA TGTGCCAGCAGCCAAGGCCCCCTAAGCTCCTACGAGCAGTACTTC.

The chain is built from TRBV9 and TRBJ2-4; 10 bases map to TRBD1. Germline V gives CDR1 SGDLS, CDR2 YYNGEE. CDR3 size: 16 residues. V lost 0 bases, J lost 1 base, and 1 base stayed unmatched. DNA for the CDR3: TGTGCCAGCAGCGTAGAGGGACAGGGGGCCAAAAACATTCAGTACTTC. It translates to CASSVEGQGAKNIQYF.

As DNA, the CDR3 is TGTGCCAGCTCACCACGGGGGTCTTGGGAAAAACTGTTTTTT. This sequence encodes CASSPRGSWEKLFF. The chain carries TRBV18 and TRBJ1-4; perhaps TRBD1 as D (5 bases). V lost 1 base and J 8 bases, leaving 11 bases between the germline ends. The germline gives CDR1 KGHSH, CDR2 LQKENI. The CDR3 sequence is 14 residues long.

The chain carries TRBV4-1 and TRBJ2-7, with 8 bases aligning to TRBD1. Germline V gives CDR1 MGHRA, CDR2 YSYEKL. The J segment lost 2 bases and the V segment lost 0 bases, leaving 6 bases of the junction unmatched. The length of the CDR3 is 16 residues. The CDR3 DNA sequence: TGCGCCAGCAGCCAAGAAACTGGACAGGGTACCTACGAGCAGTACTTC. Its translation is CASSQETGQGTYEQYF.

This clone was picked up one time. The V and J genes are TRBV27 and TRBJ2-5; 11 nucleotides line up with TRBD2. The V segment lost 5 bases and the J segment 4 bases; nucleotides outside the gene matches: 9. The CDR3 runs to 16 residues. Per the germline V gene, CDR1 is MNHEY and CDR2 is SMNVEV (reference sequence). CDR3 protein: CASSPTLAGARETQYF. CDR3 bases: TGTGCCAGCAGTCCAACACTAGCGGGGGCCCGAGAGACCCAGTACTTC.

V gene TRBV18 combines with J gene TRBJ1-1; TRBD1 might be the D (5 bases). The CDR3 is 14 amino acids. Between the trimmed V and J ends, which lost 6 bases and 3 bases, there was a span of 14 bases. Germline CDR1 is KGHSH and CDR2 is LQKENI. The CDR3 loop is CASSPGRGDTEAFF. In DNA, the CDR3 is TGTGCCAGCTCTCCGGGACGGGGGGACACTGAAGCTTTCTTT.

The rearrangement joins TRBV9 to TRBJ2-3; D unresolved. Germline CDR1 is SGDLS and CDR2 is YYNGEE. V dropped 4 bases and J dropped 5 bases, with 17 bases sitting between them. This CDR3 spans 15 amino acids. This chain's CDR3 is CASSPGGVSVDTQYF. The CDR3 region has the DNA TGTGCCAGCAGCCCGGGTGGGGTATCGGTAGATACGCAGTATTTT.

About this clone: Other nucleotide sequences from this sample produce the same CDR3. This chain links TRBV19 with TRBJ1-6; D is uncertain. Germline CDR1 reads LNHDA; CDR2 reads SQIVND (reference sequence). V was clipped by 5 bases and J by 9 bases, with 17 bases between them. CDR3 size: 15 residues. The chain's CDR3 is CASSPSPGPGSPLHF. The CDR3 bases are TGTGCCAGTAGTCCCTCCCCCGGGCCCGGTTCACCCCTCCACTTT.